This section outlines one T cell receptor (beta chain) sequence together with its context. With 5 bases removed from V and 4 bases from J, the gap between germline ends came to 14 bases. Germline CDR1 SGHTA, CDR2 FQGNSA. The CDR3 has 14 amino acids. This entry comes from a study of shared clonotypes between healthy human individuals. Genomic DNA per cell subset filled all wells of several immunoSEQ plates. Bulk PBMC genomic DNA spanned ten immunoSEQ deep plates. TCRdb's table, derived via immunoSEQ multiplex PCR, lists solely in-frame clones and lacks some. This sample has about 490,000 clones, with about three quarters found just once. Adult Caucasians living in Nashville, Tennessee made up all of the donors.

The receptor was derived from a woman between 40 and 55 years old in good health. Some clones in this sample may be carry-over from other donors' samples. What was sequenced was PBMCs. This sequence joins TRBV7-2 and TRBJ2-5; D may be TRBD2 (5 bases). DNA for the CDR3: TGTGCCAGCAGCCCATTGTGGAGCGGAGAGACCCAGTACTTC. This gives the protein CASSPLWSGETQYF.